The next 6 T cell receptor beta chains were all read from a single sample in a study of cytomegalovirus exposure and HLA in healthy donors. The data were produced by immunoSEQ multiplex PCR, yet TCRdb's version contains in-frame clones alone and is incomplete. The data hold about 110,000 clones, with about 85% observed a single time. Sample: PBMCs. The receptors were sampled from a woman between 18 and 30 years old in good health and CMV-seronegative.

This sequence joins TRBV19 and TRBJ1-5, with D possibly TRBD1 on 6 matching bases. The V and J ends lost 5 bases and 5 bases respectively, with 19 bases between them. Germline values: CDR1 LNHDA, CDR2 SQIVND (reference sequence). The CDR3 has 16 residues. CDR3 protein: CASSSSYRVRDQPQHF. The DNA of the CDR3 is TGTGCCAGTAGTTCCAGTTACAGGGTTCGTGATCAGCCCCAGCATTTT.

The rearrangement links TRBV25-1 to TRBJ2-7; D possibly corresponds to TRBD2 (6 bases). This CDR3 has 14 amino acids. Per the germline V gene, CDR1 is MGHDK and CDR2 is SYGVNS. Trimming removed 1 base from V and 1 base from J, with 8 bases in between. CDR3 sequence: CASSELGGSYEQYF. Written as DNA, the CDR3 is TGTGCCAGCAGTGAATTGGGGGGATCCTACGAGCAGTACTTC.

The chain is built from TRBV19 and TRBJ1-4; unclear D gene. Germline assignment: CDR1 LNHDA and CDR2 SQIVND (reference sequence). V gave up 4 bases and J gave up 0 bases, with 12 bases separating them. CDR3 length: 16 amino acids. CDR3 DNA: TGTGCCAGTAGTAACGGTGGTATAGCAACTAATGAAAAACTGTTTTTT. Its protein is CASSNGGIATNEKLFF.

The gene calls are TRBV15 and TRBJ1-1; no clear D gene. The germline gives CDR1 LNHNV, CDR2 YYDKDF (reference sequence). The CDR3 is 13 amino acids. Trimming removed 5 bases at V and 6 bases at J, with 13 bases between. CDR3 in DNA: TGTGCCACCAGCTGGCGGGGTTCCGCTGAAGCTTTCTTT. Residues: CATSWRGSAEAFF.

The rearrangement uses TRBV13 and TRBJ1-5; no firm D call. Trimming removed 4 bases from V and 6 bases from J, with 10 bases in between. This CDR3 is built from 13 residues. Germline V gene lookup returns CDR1 PRHDT and CDR2 FYEKMQ (reference sequence). In DNA, the CDR3 is TGTGCCAGCAGCTCGTCGGGGAGTCAGCCCCAGCATTTT. Translating it yields CASSSSGSQPQHF.

V usage is TRBV2 and J usage is TRBJ1-1, with D possibly matching TRBD1 (6 bases). This CDR3 comprises 12 residues. V was clipped by 6 bases and J by 5 bases, with 10 bases between them. Germline CDR1 reads SNHLY; CDR2 reads FYNNEI. CDR3 sequence: CASRGGQTEAFF. CDR3 bases: TGTGCCAGCAGGGGCGGACAGACTGAAGCTTTCTTT.